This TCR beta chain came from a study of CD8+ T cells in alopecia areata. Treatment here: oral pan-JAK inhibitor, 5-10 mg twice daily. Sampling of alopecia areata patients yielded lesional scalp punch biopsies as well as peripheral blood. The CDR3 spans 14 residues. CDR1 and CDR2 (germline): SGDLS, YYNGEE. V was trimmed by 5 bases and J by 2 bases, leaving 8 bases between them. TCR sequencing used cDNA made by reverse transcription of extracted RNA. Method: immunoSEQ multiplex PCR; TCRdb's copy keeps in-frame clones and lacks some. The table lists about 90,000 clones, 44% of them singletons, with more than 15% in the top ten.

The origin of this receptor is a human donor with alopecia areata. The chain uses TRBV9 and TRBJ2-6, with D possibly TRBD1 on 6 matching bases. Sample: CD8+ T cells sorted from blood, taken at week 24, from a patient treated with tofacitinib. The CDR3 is CASRGGAGANVLTF. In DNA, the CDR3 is TGTGCCAGCAGAGGGGGAGCTGGGGCCAACGTCCTGACTTTC.